This T cell receptor beta chain was observed in a study of shared clonotypes between healthy human individuals. Overall study findings and caveats: Only blood was sampled, and tissue TCR repertoires likely differ from blood ones.

Details on this clone: Antigen: not known. This sample includes further DNA sequences coding for the same CDR3.

Assay execution took place at the deep level. The table came from immunoSEQ multiplex PCR; TCRdb's copy has only in-frame clones and leaves some out. The top ten clones hold roughly 0.13% of a sample with a few million clones, around 95% of them seen once. The receptor was isolated from a man between 18 and 29 years old in good health. Sequenced input: naive CD4+ T cells sorted from blood. Subset in this sample: CD45RA+ positively selected.

The CDR3 sequence: CASSLGQADTGELFF. In DNA form, the CDR3 reads TGCGCCAGCAGCTTGGGGCAGGCCGACACCGGGGAGCTGTTTTTT. V and J are TRBV5-1 and TRBJ2-2, with D uncertain. V was pared by 0 bases and J by 3 bases, with 9 bases between. The CDR3 length is 15 residues. CDR1 is SGHRS, CDR2 YFSETQ, per germline.